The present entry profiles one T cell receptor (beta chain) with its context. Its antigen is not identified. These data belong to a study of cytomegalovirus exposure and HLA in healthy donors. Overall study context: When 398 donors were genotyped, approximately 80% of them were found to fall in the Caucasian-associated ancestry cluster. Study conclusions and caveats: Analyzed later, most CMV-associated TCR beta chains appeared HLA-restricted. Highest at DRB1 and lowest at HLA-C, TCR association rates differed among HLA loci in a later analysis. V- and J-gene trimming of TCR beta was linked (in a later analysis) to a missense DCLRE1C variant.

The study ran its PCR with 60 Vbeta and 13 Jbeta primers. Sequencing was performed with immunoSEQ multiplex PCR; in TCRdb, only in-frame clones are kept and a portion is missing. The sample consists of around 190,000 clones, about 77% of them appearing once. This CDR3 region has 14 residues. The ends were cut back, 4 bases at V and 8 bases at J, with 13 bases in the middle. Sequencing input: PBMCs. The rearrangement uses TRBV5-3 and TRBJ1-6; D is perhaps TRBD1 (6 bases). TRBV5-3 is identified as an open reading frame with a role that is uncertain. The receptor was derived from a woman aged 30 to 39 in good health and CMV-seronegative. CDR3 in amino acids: CARSAGTKDSPLHF. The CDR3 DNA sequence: TGTGCCAGAAGCGCCGGGACAAAGGATTCACCCCTCCACTTT.